These 22 T cell receptor beta chains were sequenced from one sample in a study of early T cells in non-severe SARS-CoV-2 infection. MiXCR, applied by TCRdb to the 5' RACE reads, yields one record per CDR3 protein. Of about 84,000 distinct CDR3 sequences in the sample, about an eighth were seen once. Specimen: whole blood. All receptors come from an adult who was a healthcare worker with PCR-confirmed SARS-CoV-2 infection or an uninfected control (not recorded which).

This clonotype was counted ten times or more. The CDR3 region is CASRDRVSNYGYTF. In DNA, the CDR3 is TGTGCCAGCAGAGACAGGGTTTCTAACTATGGCTACACCTTC. The chain is built from TRBV6-1 and TRBJ1-2; 7 bases match TRBD1. Germline CDR1 is MNHNS and CDR2 is SASEGT. Trimming removed 6 bases from V and 0 bases from J; junction bases left unmatched: 4. CDR3 length: 14 residues.

This clonotype was picked up many times. The chain employs TRBV29-1 and TRBJ2-5, with D perhaps being TRBD1 or TRBD2 (5 bases each). The CDR3 loop spans 12 amino acids. The germline CDR1 and CDR2 sequences are SQVTM and ANQGSEA. The V and J ends lost 5 bases and 5 bases respectively, with 12 bases between them. Here the CDR3 reads CSVRPEGETQYF. In DNA form, the CDR3 reads TGCAGCGTTCGACCTGAGGGGGAGACCCAGTACTTC.

This clonotype was found a few times. The chain joins TRBV12-3 or TRBV12-4 to TRBJ1-2, with D possibly matching TRBD1 (5 bases). V lost 6 bases, J lost 5 bases, and 13 bases lay in between. CDR3 length: 13 residues. CDR3 nucleotides: TGTGCCAGCAGAAAAACAGGTTCTTATGGCTACACCTTC. Amino acids: CASRKTGSYGYTF.

This clonotype was picked up a small number of times. This chain uses TRBV7-9 with TRBJ1-5, with D possibly being TRBD1 (6 bases). Trimming removed 6 bases from V and 8 bases from J, with 14 bases in between. CDR1 and CDR2 from the germline V gene are SEHNR and FQNEAQ (reference sequence). The CDR3 has 13 residues. In DNA, the CDR3 is TGTGCCAGCAGTGCCGGACAGTTCAAGCCCCAGCATTTT. Translating gives CASSAGQFKPQHF.

This clonotype has only a few counts. V gene TRBV11-2 combines with J gene TRBJ2-1; D is uncertain. The germline V gene has CDR1 SGHAT and CDR2 FQNNGV. The ends were cut back, 3 bases at V and 2 bases at J, with 14 bases in the middle. This CDR3 has 16 amino acids. DNA for the CDR3: TGTGCCAGCAGCTTGCCCCTAATGAAGACCTACAATGAGCAGTTCTTC. Amino acids: CASSLPLMKTYNEQFF.

This sequence joins TRBV29-1 and TRBJ2-1; D remains ambiguous. Germline V gene data show CDR1 as SQVTM and CDR2 as ANQGSEA. The CDR3 totals 13 residues. The ends were cut back, 2 bases at V and 6 bases at J, with 11 bases in the middle. The CDR3 here is CSVEMRLINEQFF. The DNA of the CDR3 is TGCAGCGTTGAAATGAGGCTGATCAATGAGCAGTTCTTC.

Ten or more counts support this clonotype. This chain uses TRBV28 with TRBJ1-1; no clear D. This CDR3 spans 13 amino acids. Germline V CDR1 and CDR2: MDHEN, SYDVKM. Trimming took 2 bases from V and 5 from J, leaving 9 bases between them. The CDR3 loop reads CASSLPGRTEAFF. The CDR3, as DNA: TGTGCCAGCAGTTTACCGGGGAGGACTGAAGCTTTCTTT.

This clonotype has ten or more counts. This rearrangement joins TRBV6-6 to TRBJ2-3; D remains ambiguous. V was clipped by 9 bases and J by 0 bases, with 10 bases between them. Germline CDR1 reads MNHNY; CDR2 reads SVGAGI (reference sequence). This CDR3 is 13 amino acids long. The CDR3 DNA follows: TGTGCCAGTTTCGCTGATAGCACAGATACGCAGTATTTT. Translated, it gives CASFADSTDTQYF.

This clonotype was recorded many times. The genes are TRBV14 and TRBJ2-2; unclear D gene. The V gene lost 5 bases and the J gene lost 6 bases, with 7 bases spanning the gap. The CDR3 covers 12 residues. Germline CDR1 reads SGHDN; CDR2 reads FVKESK. This CDR3 is CASSMAAGELFF. CDR3 nucleotide sequence: TGTGCCAGCAGCATGGCGGCCGGGGAGCTGTTTTTT.

The chain joins TRBV9 to TRBJ2-7; TRBD2 matches at 7 bases. V shed 0 bases and J 4 bases; nucleotides not matched to a gene: 7. There are 15 residues in the CDR3. The germline V gene has CDR1 SGDLS and CDR2 YYNGEE. The CDR3 sequence: CASSVEAGYQYEQYF. Here the CDR3 DNA reads TGTGCCAGCAGCGTAGAAGCGGGATATCAATACGAGCAGTACTTC.

The sample holds many counts of this clonotype. The chain combines TRBV9 with TRBJ2-7; TRBD2 matches at 15 bases. J gave up 3 bases and V 4 bases, and 8 bases lay outside the gene matches. This CDR3 contains 17 residues. CDR1 and CDR2 (germline): SGDLS, YYNGEE. The CDR3 region is CASSPGTSGGHNYEQYF. The CDR3, as DNA: TGTGCCAGCAGCCCCGGGACTAGCGGGGGGCACAACTACGAGCAGTACTTC. Full variable domain (missing parts from reference TRBV9 and TRBJ2-7): DSGVTQTPKHLITATGQRVTLRCSPRSGDLSVYWYQQSLDQGLQFLIQYYNGEERAKGNILERFSAQQFPDLHSELNLSSLELGDSALYFCASSPGTSGGHNYEQYFGPGTRLTVT.

The chain links TRBV6-6 to TRBJ1-1; the match to TRBD1 covers 8 bases. With V trimmed by 4 bases and J by 1 base, 5 bases remained unmatched. Germline CDR1 is MNHNY and CDR2 is SVGAGI (reference sequence). The CDR3 is 15 residues long. This CDR3 reads CASSWRTGTNTEAFF. DNA of the CDR3: TGTGCCAGCAGTTGGCGGACAGGGACGAACACTGAAGCTTTCTTT.

The rearrangement joins TRBV20-1 to TRBJ2-4; D is possibly TRBD1 (6 bases). The CDR3 has 13 residues. Per germline, CDR1 DFQATT and CDR2 SNEGSKA (reference sequence). V lost 4 bases and J 7 bases, leaving 14 bases between the germline ends. The CDR3 DNA reads TGCAGTGCTAAAGAAGGACAGTTGAACATTCAGTACTTC. This gives the protein CSAKEGQLNIQYF.

This clonotype was recorded a few times. The CDR3 bases are TGTGCCAGCTCACCACTCCCAATTCCCGGGACAGGGGCCTTCGGGAACGAGCAGTACTTC. This encodes CASSPLPIPGTGAFGNEQYF. V usage is TRBV18 and J usage is TRBJ2-7, with 10 bases identical to TRBD1. CDR3 length equals 20 residues. From germline, CDR1 is KGHSH and CDR2 LQKENI. J gave up 5 bases and V 1 base, and 20 bases lay outside the gene matches. Filled out from reference TRBV18 and TRBJ2-7, the complete variable domain reads NAGVMQNPRHLVRRRGQEARLRCSPMKGHSHVYWYRQLPEEGLKFMVYLQKENIIDESGMPKERFSAEFPKEGPSILRIQQVVRGDSAAYFCASSPLPIPGTGAFGNEQYFGPGTRLTVT.

This clonotype was counted at least ten times. The chain carries TRBV19 and TRBJ1-1, with a possible D match to TRBD1 (5 bases). Looked up from germline, CDR1 is LNHDA and CDR2 is SQIVND (reference sequence). CDR3 length: 14 amino acids. Deletions cut 7 bases from V and 1 base from J, with 13 bases between. CDR3 DNA: TGTGCCAGTACCCCGGGGGGAGGGAACACTGAAGCTTTCTTT. It is translated as CASTPGGGNTEAFF.

This chain links TRBV2 with TRBJ2-7; weak D call: TRBD1 (5 bases). The CDR3 has 15 residues. Looked up from germline, CDR1 is SNHLY and CDR2 is FYNNEI. V was shortened by 2 bases and J by 5 bases, with 16 bases between the two germline ends. The CDR3 nucleotides are TGTGCCAGCAGTGAACACCAGGGTACTTCCAACGAGCAGTACTTC. Translated: CASSEHQGTSNEQYF. The whole variable domain, remainder taken from reference TRBV2 and TRBJ2-7, is EPEVTQTPSHQVTQMGQEVILRCVPISNHLYFYWYRQILGQKVEFLVSFYNNEISEKSEIFDDQFSVERPDGSNFTLKIRSTKLEDSAMYFCASSEHQGTSNEQYFGPGTRLTVT.

This clonotype was recorded at least ten times. The J gene is TRBJ1-1, the V gene TRBV6-5; perhaps TRBD1 as D (5 bases). The germline V and J ends were trimmed by 7 bases and 5 bases, with 8 bases remaining between them. The germline V gene encodes CDR1 MNHEY and CDR2 SVGAGI. There are 11 residues in the CDR3. CDR3 amino acids: CASTRGTEAFF. CDR3 in DNA: TGTGCCAGCACTCGGGGGACTGAAGCTTTCTTT.

The V call is TRBV6-5, the J call TRBJ1-1; a possible D gene is TRBD1 (6 bases). Trimming took off 2 bases at V and 6 bases at J, with 7 bases between the two ends. This CDR3 spans 12 amino acids. Germline-derived CDR1 and CDR2 are MNHEY and SVGAGI. This chain's CDR3 is CASSYEGAEAFF. The DNA for the CDR3 is TGTGCCAGCAGTTACGAGGGGGCTGAAGCTTTCTTT.

This clonotype was observed a few times. V usage is TRBV27 and J usage is TRBJ1-3, with 8 bases identical to TRBD1. V shed 5 bases, J shed 7 bases, and the junction held 7 bases outside the gene matches. The germline V gene has CDR1 MNHEY and CDR2 SMNVEV (reference sequence). The CDR3 consists of 14 residues. The CDR3 reads CASSTGGLGNTIYF. The CDR3 nucleotides are TGTGCCAGCAGTACAGGGGGACTGGGGAACACCATATATTTT.

This chain uses TRBV9 with TRBJ1-5; possible D gene TRBD1, 6 bases. V lost 2 bases and J 6 bases, leaving 9 bases between the germline ends. Per germline, CDR1 SGDLS and CDR2 YYNGEE. This CDR3 is 13 amino acids long. Here the CDR3 DNA reads TGTGCCAGCAGCGTCGGGACAATTCAGCCCCAGCATTTT. Translating gives CASSVGTIQPQHF. The full variable domain, rest sourced from reference TRBV9 and TRBJ1-5, is DSGVTQTPKHLITATGQRVTLRCSPRSGDLSVYWYQQSLDQGLQFLIQYYNGEERAKGNILERFSAQQFPDLHSELNLSSLELGDSALYFCASSVGTIQPQHFGDGTRLSIL.

This clonotype came up many times. The V and J genes are TRBV28 and TRBJ1-4, with a tentative D call TRBD1 (5 bases). CDR3 length equals 16 residues. The V end was cut by 5 bases, the J end by 4 bases, with 17 bases between. The germline V gene has CDR1 MDHEN and CDR2 SYDVKM. The CDR3 DNA sequence: TGTGCCAGCAGTGCCGGCACACGGAGGGGTAATGAAAAACTGTTTTTT. It translates to CASSAGTRRGNEKLFF. Complete variable domain (other parts from reference TRBV28 and TRBJ1-4): DVKVTQSSRYLVKRTGEKVFLECVQDMDHENMFWYRQDPGLGLRLIYFSYDVKMKEKGDIPEGYSVSREKKERFSLILESASTNQTSMYLCASSAGTRRGNEKLFFGSGTQLSVL.

The rearrangement joins TRBV10-3 to TRBJ2-5; a weak D match, TRBD1 (6 bases). V was pared by 6 bases and J by 4 bases, with 9 bases between. Germline values: CDR1 ENHRY, CDR2 SYGVKD. The CDR3 is 12 amino acids. CDR3 nucleotides: TGTGCCATCAGCTCCAGGGGAGAGACCCAGTACTTC. Residues: CAISSRGETQYF.